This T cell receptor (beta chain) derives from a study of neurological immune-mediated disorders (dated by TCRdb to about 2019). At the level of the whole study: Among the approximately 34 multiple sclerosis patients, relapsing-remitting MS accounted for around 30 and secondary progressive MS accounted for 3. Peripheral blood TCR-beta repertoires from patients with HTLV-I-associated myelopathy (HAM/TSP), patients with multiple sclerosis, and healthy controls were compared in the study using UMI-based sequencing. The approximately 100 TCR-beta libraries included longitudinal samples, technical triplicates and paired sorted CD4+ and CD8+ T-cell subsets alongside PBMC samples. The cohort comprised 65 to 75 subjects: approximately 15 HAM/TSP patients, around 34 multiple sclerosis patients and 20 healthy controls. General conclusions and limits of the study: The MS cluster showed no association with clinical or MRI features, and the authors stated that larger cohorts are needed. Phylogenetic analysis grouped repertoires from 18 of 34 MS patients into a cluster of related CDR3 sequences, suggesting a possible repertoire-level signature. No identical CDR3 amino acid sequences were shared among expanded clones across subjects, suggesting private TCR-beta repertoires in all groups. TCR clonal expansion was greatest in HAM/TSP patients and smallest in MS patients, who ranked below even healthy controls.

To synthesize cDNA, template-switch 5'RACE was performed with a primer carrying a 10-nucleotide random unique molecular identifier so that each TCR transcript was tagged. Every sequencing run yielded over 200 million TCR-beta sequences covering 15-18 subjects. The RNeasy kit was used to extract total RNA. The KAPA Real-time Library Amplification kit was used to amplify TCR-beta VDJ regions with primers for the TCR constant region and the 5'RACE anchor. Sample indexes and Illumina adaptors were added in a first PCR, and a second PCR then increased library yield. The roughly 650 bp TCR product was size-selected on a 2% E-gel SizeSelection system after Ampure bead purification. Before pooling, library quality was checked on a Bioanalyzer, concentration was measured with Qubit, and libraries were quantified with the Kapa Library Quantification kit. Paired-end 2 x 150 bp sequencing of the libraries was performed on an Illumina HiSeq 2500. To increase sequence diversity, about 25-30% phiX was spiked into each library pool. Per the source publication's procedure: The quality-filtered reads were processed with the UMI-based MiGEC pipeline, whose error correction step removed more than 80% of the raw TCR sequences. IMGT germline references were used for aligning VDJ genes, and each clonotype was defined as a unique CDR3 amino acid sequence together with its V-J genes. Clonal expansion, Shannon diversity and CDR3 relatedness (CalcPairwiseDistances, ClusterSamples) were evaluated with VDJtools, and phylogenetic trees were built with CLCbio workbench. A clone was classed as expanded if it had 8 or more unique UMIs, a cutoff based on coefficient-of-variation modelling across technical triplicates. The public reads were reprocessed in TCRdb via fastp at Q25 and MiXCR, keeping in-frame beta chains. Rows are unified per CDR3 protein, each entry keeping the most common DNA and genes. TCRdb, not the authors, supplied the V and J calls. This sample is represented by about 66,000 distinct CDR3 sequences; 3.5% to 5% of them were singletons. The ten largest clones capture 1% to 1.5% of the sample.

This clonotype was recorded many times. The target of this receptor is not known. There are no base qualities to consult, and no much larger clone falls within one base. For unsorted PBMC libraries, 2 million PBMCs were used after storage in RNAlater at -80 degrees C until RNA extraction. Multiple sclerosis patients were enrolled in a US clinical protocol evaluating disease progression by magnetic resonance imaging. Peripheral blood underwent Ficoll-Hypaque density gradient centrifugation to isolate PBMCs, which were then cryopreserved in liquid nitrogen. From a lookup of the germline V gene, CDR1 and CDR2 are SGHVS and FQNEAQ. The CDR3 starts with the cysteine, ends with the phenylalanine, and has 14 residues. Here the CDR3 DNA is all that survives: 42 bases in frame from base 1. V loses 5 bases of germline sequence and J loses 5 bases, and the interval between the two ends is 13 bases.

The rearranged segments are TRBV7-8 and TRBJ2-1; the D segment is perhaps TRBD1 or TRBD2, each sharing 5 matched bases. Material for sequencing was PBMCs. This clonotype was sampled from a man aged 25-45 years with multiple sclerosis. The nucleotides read TGTGCCAGCAGCCGACAGTGGGGAGACAATGAGCAGTTCTTC. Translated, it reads CASSRQWGDNEQFF.